This T cell receptor (beta chain) emerged from a study of T cell repertoires in cytomegalovirus infection. The overall study: Alongside well-studied HLA-B-restricted CMV epitopes, recently identified HLA-C-restricted CMV epitopes were also used. Indications came from public TCR beta signatures; they pointed to CMV infection and to a matching HLA type.

TCRdb re-derived calls from the reads in MiXCR, one entry per CDR3 protein. The sample records about 890,000 distinct CDR3 sequences, around 30% being singletons. The study, taken as a whole, reports: Across the ex vivo response, the dominant clonotypes were HLA-C-restricted CMV-specific TCR beta clonotypes.

This clonotype was seen repeatedly, ten times or more. As yet, its antigen is unknown. The CDR3 totals 14 residues. Germline V gene lookup returns CDR1 MNHEY and CDR2 SVGAGI. Trimming at V came to 6 bases and at J to 5 bases, leaving 8 bases not matched to a gene. The sample was cultured CD8+ T cells from PBMCs, taken from culture after CMV antigen stimulation. This sequence originates from a human donor in good health (CMV status not recorded). Some clones in this sample may be carry-over from other donors' samples. This chain joins TRBV6-5 and TRBJ1-1; the match to TRBD1 covers 8 bases. In nucleotides, the CDR3 is TGTGCCAGCAGCTACAGGGGGGGTGGGACTGAAGCTTTCTTT. Amino acid sequence: CASSYRGGGTEAFF.